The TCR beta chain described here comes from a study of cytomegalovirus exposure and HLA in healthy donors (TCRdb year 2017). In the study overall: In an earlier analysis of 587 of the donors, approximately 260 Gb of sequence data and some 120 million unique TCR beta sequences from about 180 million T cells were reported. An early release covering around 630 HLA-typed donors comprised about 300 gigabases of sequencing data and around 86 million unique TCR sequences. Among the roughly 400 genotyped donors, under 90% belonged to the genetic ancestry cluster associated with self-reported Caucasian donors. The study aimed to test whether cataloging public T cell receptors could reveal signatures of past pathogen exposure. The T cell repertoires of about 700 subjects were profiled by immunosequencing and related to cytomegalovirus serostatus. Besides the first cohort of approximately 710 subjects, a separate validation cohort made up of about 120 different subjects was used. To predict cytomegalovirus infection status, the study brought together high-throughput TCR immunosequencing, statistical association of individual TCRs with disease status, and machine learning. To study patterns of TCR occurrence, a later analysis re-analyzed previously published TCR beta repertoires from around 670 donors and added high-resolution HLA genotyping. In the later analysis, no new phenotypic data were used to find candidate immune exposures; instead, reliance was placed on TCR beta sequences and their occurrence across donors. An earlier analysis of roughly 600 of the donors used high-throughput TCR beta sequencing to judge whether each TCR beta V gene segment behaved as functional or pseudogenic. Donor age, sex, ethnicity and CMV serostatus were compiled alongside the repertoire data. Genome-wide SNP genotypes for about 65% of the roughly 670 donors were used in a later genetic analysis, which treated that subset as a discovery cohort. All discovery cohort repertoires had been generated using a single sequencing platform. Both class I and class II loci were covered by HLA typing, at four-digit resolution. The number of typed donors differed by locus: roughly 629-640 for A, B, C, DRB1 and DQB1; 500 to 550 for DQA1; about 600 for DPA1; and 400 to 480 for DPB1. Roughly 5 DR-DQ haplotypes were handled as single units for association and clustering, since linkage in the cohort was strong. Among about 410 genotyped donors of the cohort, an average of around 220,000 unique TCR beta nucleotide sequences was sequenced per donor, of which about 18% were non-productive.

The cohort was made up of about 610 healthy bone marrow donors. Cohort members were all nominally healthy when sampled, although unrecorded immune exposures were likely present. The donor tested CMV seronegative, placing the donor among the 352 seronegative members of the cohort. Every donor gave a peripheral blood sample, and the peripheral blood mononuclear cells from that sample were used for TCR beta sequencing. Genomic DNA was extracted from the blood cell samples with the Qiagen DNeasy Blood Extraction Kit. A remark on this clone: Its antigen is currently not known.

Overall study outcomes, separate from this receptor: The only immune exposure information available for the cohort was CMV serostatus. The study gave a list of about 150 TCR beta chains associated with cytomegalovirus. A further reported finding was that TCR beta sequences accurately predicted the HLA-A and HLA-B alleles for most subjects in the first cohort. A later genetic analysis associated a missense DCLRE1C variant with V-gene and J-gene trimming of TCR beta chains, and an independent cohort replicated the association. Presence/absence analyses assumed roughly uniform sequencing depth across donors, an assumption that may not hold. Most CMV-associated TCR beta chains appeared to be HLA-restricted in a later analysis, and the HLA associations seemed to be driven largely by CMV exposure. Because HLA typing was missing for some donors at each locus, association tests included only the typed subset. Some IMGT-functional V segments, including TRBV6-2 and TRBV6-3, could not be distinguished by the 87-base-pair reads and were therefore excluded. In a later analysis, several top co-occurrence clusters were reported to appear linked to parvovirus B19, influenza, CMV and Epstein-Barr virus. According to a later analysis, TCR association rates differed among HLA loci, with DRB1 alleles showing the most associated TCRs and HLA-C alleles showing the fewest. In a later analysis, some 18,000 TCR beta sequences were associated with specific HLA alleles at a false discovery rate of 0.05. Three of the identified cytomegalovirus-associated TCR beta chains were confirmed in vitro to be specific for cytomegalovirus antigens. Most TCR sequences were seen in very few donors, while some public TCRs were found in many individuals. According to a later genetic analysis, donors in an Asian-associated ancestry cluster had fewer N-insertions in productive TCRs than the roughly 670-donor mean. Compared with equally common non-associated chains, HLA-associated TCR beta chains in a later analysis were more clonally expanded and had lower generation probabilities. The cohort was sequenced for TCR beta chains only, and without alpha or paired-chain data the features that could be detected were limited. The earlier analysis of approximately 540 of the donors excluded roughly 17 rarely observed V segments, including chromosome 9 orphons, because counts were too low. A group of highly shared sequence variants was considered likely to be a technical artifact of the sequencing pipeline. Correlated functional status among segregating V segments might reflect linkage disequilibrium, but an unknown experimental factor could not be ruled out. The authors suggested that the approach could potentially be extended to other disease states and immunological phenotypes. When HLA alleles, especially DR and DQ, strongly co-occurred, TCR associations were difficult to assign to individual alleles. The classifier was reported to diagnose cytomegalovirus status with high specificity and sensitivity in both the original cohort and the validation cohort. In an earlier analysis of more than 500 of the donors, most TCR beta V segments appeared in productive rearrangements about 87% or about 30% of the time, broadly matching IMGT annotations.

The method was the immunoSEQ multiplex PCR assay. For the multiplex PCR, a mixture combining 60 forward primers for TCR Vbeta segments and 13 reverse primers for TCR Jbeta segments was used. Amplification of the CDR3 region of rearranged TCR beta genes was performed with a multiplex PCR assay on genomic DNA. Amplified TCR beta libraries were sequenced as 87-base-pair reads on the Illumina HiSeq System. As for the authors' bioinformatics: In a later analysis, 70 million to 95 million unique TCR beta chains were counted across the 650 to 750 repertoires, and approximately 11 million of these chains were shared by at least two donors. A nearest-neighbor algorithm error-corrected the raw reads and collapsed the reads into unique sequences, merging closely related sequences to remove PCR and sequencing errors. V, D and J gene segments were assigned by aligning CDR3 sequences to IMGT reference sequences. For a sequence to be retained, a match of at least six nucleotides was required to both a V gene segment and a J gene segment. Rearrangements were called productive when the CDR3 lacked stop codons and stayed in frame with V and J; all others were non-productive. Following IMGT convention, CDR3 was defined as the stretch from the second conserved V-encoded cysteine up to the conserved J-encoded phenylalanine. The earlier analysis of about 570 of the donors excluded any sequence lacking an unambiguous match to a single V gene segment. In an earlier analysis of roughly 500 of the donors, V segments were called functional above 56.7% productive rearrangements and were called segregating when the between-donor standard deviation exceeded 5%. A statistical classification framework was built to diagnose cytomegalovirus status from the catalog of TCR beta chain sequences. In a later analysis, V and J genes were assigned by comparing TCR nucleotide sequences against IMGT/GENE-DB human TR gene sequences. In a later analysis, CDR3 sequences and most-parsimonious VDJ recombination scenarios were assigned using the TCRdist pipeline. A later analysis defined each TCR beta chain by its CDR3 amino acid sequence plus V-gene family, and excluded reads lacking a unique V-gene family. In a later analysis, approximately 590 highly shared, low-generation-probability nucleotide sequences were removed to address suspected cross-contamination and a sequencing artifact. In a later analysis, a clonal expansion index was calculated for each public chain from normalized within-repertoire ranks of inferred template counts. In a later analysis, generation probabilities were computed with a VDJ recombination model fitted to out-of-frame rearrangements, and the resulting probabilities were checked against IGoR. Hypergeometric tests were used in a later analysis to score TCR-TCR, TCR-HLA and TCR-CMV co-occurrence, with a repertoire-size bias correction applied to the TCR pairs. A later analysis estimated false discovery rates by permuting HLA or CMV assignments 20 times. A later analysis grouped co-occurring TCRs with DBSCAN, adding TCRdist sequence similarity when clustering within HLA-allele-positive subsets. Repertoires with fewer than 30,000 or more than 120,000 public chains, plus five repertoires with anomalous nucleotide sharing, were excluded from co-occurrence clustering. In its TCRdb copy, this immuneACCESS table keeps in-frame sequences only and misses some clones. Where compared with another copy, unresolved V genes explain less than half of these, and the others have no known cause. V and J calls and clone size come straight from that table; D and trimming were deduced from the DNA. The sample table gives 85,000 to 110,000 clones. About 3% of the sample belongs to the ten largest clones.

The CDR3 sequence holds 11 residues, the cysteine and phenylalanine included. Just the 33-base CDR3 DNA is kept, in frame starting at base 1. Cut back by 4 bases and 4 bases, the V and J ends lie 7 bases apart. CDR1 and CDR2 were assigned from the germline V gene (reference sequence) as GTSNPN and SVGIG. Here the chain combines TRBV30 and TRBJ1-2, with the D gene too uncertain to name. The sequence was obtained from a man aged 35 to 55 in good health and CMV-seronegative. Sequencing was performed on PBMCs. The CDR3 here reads CAWTAVYGYTF. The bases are TGTGCCTGGACAGCGGTCTATGGCTACACCTTC.